One and the same sample provided the 15 T cell receptor beta chains below, sequenced in a study of CD8 T cells in ankylosing spondylitis. TCRdb redid the calling of the 5' RACE reads with MiXCR, one entry per CDR3 protein. Of fewer than 200,000 distinct CDR3 sequences in the sample, approximately 9.9% were seen once. Sequencing was performed on blood, either unsorted or a sorted T cell fraction (not recorded which). These TCRs come from a female donor with ankylosing spondylitis or in good health (not recorded which).

The J gene is TRBJ2-1, the V gene TRBV7-9, with D perhaps matching TRBD2 (6 bases). The CDR3 has 17 residues. With 5 bases removed from V and 4 bases from J, the gap between germline ends came to 21 bases. Germline values: CDR1 SEHNR, CDR2 FQNEAQ (reference sequence). CDR3 residues: CASSHPGASVKYNEQFF. The CDR3 coding sequence is TGTGCCAGCAGCCATCCCGGGGCTAGCGTCAAATACAATGAGCAGTTCTTC.

This clonotype appeared many times. The gene calls are TRBV27 and TRBJ2-1, with 11 bases identical to TRBD2. This CDR3 region has 14 residues. With V trimmed by 4 bases and J by 5 bases, 1 base remained unmatched. Germline V gene sequence: CDR1 MNHEY, CDR2 SMNVEV (reference sequence). The CDR3 reads CASSSGLADNEQFF. DNA for the CDR3: TGTGCCAGCAGTTCGGGACTAGCGGACAATGAGCAGTTCTTC.

This clonotype was counted a few times. The chain carries TRBV6-1 and TRBJ1-4; 8 bases fit TRBD1. Trimming took 5 bases from V and 6 from J; bases not matched to a gene: 8. Germline assignment: CDR1 MNHNS and CDR2 SASEGT. The CDR3 totals 15 residues. The CDR3 DNA reads as TGTGCCAGCAGTCCATTTCAGGGGGCGCATGAAAAACTGTTTTTT. It encodes CASSPFQGAHEKLFF.

The DNA for the CDR3 is TGCGCCAGCAGCCCCCCAACTAGCGATGAGCAGTTCTTC. Translation: CASSPPTSDEQFF. V usage is TRBV4-1 and J usage is TRBJ2-1; 7 nucleotides agree with TRBD2. Germline V gene data show CDR1 as MGHRA and CDR2 as YSYEKL. V was clipped by 4 bases and J by 8 bases; unmatched bases: 5. This CDR3 is 13 amino acids long.

V usage is TRBV6-5 and J usage is TRBJ2-2; 7 bases match TRBD1. The CDR3 consists of 14 residues. From germline, CDR1 is MNHEY and CDR2 SVGAGI. Unmatched junction bases numbered 5, after V lost 6 bases and J lost 4 bases. The CDR3 sequence is CASSYRGGTGELFF. The CDR3 DNA reads as TGTGCCAGCAGCTACAGGGGTGGCACCGGGGAGCTGTTTTTT.

The chain links TRBV15 to TRBJ2-7; TRBD2 might be the D (6 bases). Trimming pared 0 bases from V and 3 bases from J, leaving 12 bases between. The CDR3 is 15 residues long. Germline values: CDR1 LNHNV, CDR2 YYDKDF (reference sequence). CDR3 sequence: CATSRDLGLNYEQYF. CDR3 DNA: TGTGCCACCAGCAGAGATCTGGGACTGAACTACGAGCAGTACTTC.

The chain employs TRBV11-2 and TRBJ2-7, with TRBD1 matching 9 bases. This CDR3 is 14 amino acids long. The trim removed 3 bases at V and 5 bases at J, leaving 5 bases unmatched. The germline CDR1 and CDR2 sequences are SGHAT and FQNNGV. Written as DNA, the CDR3 is TGTGCCAGCAGCTTTGGGACAGGGTCCCACGAGCAGTACTTC. Protein: CASSFGTGSHEQYF.

The chain links TRBV7-3 to TRBJ2-1; possible D gene TRBD2, 6 bases. The CDR3 runs to 14 residues. CDR1 and CDR2 (germline): SGHTA, FQGTGA. The germline V and J ends were trimmed by 2 bases and 6 bases, with 11 bases remaining between them. CDR3 amino acids: CASSLRLASNEQFF. The CDR3 coding sequence is TGTGCCAGCAGCTTACGGCTAGCGTCCAATGAGCAGTTCTTC.

This clonotype was found a few times. The V and J genes are TRBV5-6 and TRBJ2-1, with a possible D match to TRBD1 (6 bases). Looked up from germline, CDR1 is SGHDT and CDR2 is YYEEEE. The V end lost 2 bases, the J end lost 3 bases, and 15 bases lay between the germline ends. The CDR3 spans 16 residues. The chain's CDR3 is CASSFTRQAYYNEQFF. In DNA, the CDR3 is TGTGCCAGCAGCTTTACTCGACAGGCGTACTACAATGAGCAGTTCTTC.

J is TRBJ2-3 and V is TRBV9; 9 bases are shared with TRBD1. Trimming cost V 2 bases and J 4 bases; bases outside gene matches: 11. The CDR3 covers 17 residues. CDR1 SGDLS and CDR2 YYNGEE come from the germline V gene. The CDR3 reads CASSVPRGQGGADTQYF. Written as DNA, the CDR3 is TGTGCCAGCAGCGTCCCGAGGGGACAGGGAGGGGCAGATACGCAGTATTTT.

This clonotype was counted ten times or more. The rearrangement uses TRBV29-1 and TRBJ2-7; 10 nucleotides agree with TRBD2. V dropped 0 bases and J dropped 7; count of bases not matched to a gene: 6. Germline V gene lookup returns CDR1 SQVTM and CDR2 ANQGSEA. This CDR3 contains 14 residues. CDR3 sequence: CSVEDRAGGREQYF. The CDR3 DNA sequence: TGCAGCGTTGAAGATCGAGCGGGAGGGAGAGAGCAGTACTTC.

This clonotype has at least ten counts. The junction and the germline gene differ at one end; a read error may be behind it. The rearrangement links TRBV7-9 to TRBJ1-2, with D uncertain. The CDR3 is made up of 13 amino acids. Germline-derived CDR1 and CDR2 are SEHNR and FQNEAQ (reference sequence). CDR3 amino acids: CASSLAAGYGYTF. CDR3 bases: TGTGCCAGCAGCCTAGCGGCCGGCTATGGCTACACCTTC.

This rearrangement joins TRBV12-3 or TRBV12-4 to TRBJ1-2; the D gene is possibly TRBD1 (6 bases). The CDR3 consists of 13 residues. Trimming removed 2 bases from V and 7 bases from J, with 11 bases in between. The CDR3 coding sequence is TGTGCCAGCAGTTTAACAGGGCACAGTGGCTACACCTTC. Translated: CASSLTGHSGYTF.

This clonotype showed up just a few times. V is TRBV2 and J is TRBJ2-1, with D perhaps being TRBD1 or TRBD2 (6 bases each). Germline V gene sequence: CDR1 SNHLY, CDR2 FYNNEI. There are 13 residues in the CDR3. The V end was cut by 7 bases, the J end by 10 bases, with 17 bases between. The CDR3 loop is CASTSLEGGEQFF. CDR3 nucleotides: TGTGCCAGCACCTCCCTTGAGGGGGGCGAGCAGTTCTTC.

This clonotype has ten or more counts. The J gene is TRBJ2-2, the V gene TRBV29-1; D ambiguous. The germline gives CDR1 SQVTM, CDR2 ANQGSEA. Trimming left V 4 bases short and J 2 bases short, with 8 bases between. This CDR3 spans 13 amino acids. This CDR3 is CSVGKLNTGELFF. CDR3 coding DNA: TGCAGCGTTGGGAAGTTAAACACCGGGGAGCTGTTTTTT.